The T cell receptor beta chain described here comes from a study of T cell responses to AZD1222 COVID-19 vaccine. To note about this clone: No antigen is known for it.

Repertoires were generated with immunoSEQ multiplex PCR, while TCRdb's copy carries only in-frame clones and drops some. The data hold over 120,000 clones, with around 91% observed a single time. Study-wide results and caveats: Reportedly, nearly half the spike-specific TCRs target unmutated variant regions. Spike as a whole was targeted by vaccine-associated CD4 TCRs, dominant at 160-218 and 743-854. The donors showed a predominance of white British ancestry and of females, with possible underestimation of clonal diversity.

Here the sequenced sample was peripheral blood, taken on day 0 of AZD1222 vaccination. The TCR sequence derives from an adult in good health.

The CDR3 DNA sequence: TGTGCCAGCAGTCTAGGTTTCAATCAGCCCCAGCATTTT. Encoded protein: CASSLGFNQPQHF. The chain employs TRBV2 and TRBJ1-5; no definite D call. Germline V gene sequence: CDR1 SNHLY, CDR2 FYNNEI. The CDR3 is 13 amino acids. V was trimmed by 5 bases and J by 3 bases, leaving 8 bases between them.